A selection of T cell receptor beta chains follows, all from one sample in a study of technical replicates of blood from a few donors. Profiling relied on immunoSEQ multiplex PCR, and the TCRdb table lists in-frame clones only, not all of them. The table lists about 89,000 clones, over 85% of them singletons, with around 0.22% in the top ten. The specimen was T cells isolated from PBMCs. These TCRs come from a human donor in good health. The CDR3 runs from the conserved cysteine through the conserved F or W. D genes are given only for firm matches. Not every row has a clone size; where given, it reads once, few, many or a size class.

d_call j_call clone_size v_call cdr3_nt cdr3_aa
TRBD2 TRBJ2-7 . TRBV7-8 TGTGCCAGCACCTTGGGACTATTCGACACCTACGAGCAGTACTTC CASTLGLFDTYEQYF
TRBD1 TRBJ1-2 . TRBV7-6 TGTGCCAGCAGCTTAGTACCGGTCGGGACAGGGGGCTATGGCTACACCTTC CASSLVPVGTGGYGYTF
. TRBJ1-1 few TRBV29-1 TGCAGCGTTACAGACGGGGACACTGAAGCTTTCTTT CSVTDGDTEAFF
. TRBJ2-3 once TRBV2 TGTGCCAGCTCCACTGGCAGGGGCACAGATACGCAGTATTTT CASSTGRGTDTQYF
TRBD2 TRBJ2-1 . TRBV4-1 TGCGCCAGCGGACGACTAGCGGGAGTCAGTAATGAGCAGTTCTTC CASGRLAGVSNEQFF
. TRBJ1-2 . TRBV4-1 TGCGCCAGCAGCCAAGATGGTGGCGGATTCTATGGCTACACCTTC CASSQDGGGFYGYTF
TRBD2 TRBJ2-1 . TRBV11-2 TGTGCCAGCAGCTTCATAGCGGGTTCCTACAATGAGCAGTTCTTC CASSFIAGSYNEQFF
TRBD2 TRBJ2-1 . TRBV11-3 TGTGCCAGCAGCTCTAGCGGTACATACAATGAGCAGTTCTTC CASSSSGTYNEQFF
TRBD1 TRBJ1-2 . TRBV5-4 TGTGCCAGCAGCGAGTGGACAGGCAACTATGGCTACACCTTC CASSEWTGNYGYTF
TRBD2 TRBJ2-7 . TRBV5-4 TGTGCCAGCAGCTTGGCCGCTAGCGGAGCCTACGAGCAGTACTTC CASSLAASGAYEQYF
TRBD2 TRBJ2-1 . TRBV5-1 TGCGCCAGCAGCTTTTCTAGCGGGGGCGATACCTACAATGAGCAGTTCTTC CASSFSSGGDTYNEQFF
TRBD1 TRBJ2-3 . TRBV6-6 TGTGCCAGCAGTTCCGACAGGGACGGCACAGATACGCAGTATTTT CASSSDRDGTDTQYF
TRBD1 TRBJ2-6 once TRBV10-3 TGTGCCATCAGTGGATCAGGGGGTTTGTCTGGGGCCAACGTCCTGACTTTC CAISGSGGLSGANVLTF
TRBD2 TRBJ2-2 once TRBV27 TGTGCCAGCAGTCGGAGAAAGACTAGCGGGAGTAATACCGGGGAGCTGTTTTTT CASSRRKTSGSNTGELFF
. TRBJ1-2 . TRBV18 TGTGCCAGCTCACCACCAACAGGTTCGGGCTACACCTTC CASSPPTGSGYTF
. TRBJ2-1 . TRBV27 TGTGCCAGCAGTTTATCATGGGGACTCCGGCCCATTGGGGATGAGCAGTTCTTC CASSLSWGLRPIGDEQFF
. TRBJ2-1 . TRBV19 TGTGCCAGTAGTACCCAGGGTACCTACAATGAGCAGTTCTTC CASSTQGTYNEQFF
. TRBJ1-5 once TRBV2 TGTGCCAGCAGTGACAGTGTAGGGAGCGCGGCCCAGCATTTT CASSDSVGSAAQHF
. TRBJ2-7 . TRBV6-5 TGTGCCAGCATTTCGGGGTACGAGCAGTACTTC CASISGYEQYF
TRBD2 TRBJ2-1 . TRBV19 TGTGCCAGTAGTATCCTGACTAGCGGCCTCTATGAGCAGTTCTTC CASSILTSGLYEQFF
TRBD1 TRBJ1-1 . TRBV19 TGTGCCAGCAAACAGGGGGCGCATACGAACACTGAAGCTTTCTTT CASKQGAHTNTEAFF
. TRBJ2-3 once TRBV7-8 TGTGCCAGCAGCGTCGCTGCGGGTGATCCCACAGATACGCAGTATTTT CASSVAAGDPTDTQYF
TRBD2 TRBJ2-1 . TRBV5-5 TGTGCCAGCAGCTTGGCGGGACTAGCGGGCTTAAACTCCTACAATGAGCAGTTCTTC CASSLAGLAGLNSYNEQFF
. TRBJ2-7 . TRBV28 TGTGCCAGCAGCATAGCCGGGAGACAGGGAAGGGGCGAGCAGTACTTC CASSIAGRQGRGEQYF
TRBD1 TRBJ2-7 . TRBV7-9 TGTGCCAGCAGTCCCGGGACAGGGGGCCGGTACGAGCAGTACTTC CASSPGTGGRYEQYF
. TRBJ2-3 . TRBV30 TGTGCCTGGAGTGTAGGGGTAGTCCCAGATACGCAGTATTTT CAWSVGVVPDTQYF
TRBD1 TRBJ2-6 . TRBV28 TGTGCCAGCAGAGTTCAGGGGGCGTGGGGGGCCAACGTCCTGACTTTC CASRVQGAWGANVLTF
. TRBJ1-2 . TRBV14 TGTGCCAGCAGCCAAGAAGGAGGGGCCTATGGCTACACCTTC CASSQEGGAYGYTF
. TRBJ1-1 . TRBV28 TGTGCCAGCAGTCCCCAGCTTGGGGAGTTCACTGAAGCTTTCTTT CASSPQLGEFTEAFF
TRBD1 TRBJ2-7 . TRBV6-5 TGTGCCAGCAGAGAGGGACAGGGGGTCTTCTACGAGCAGTACTTC CASREGQGVFYEQYF
TRBD2 TRBJ2-1 . TRBV12-5 TGTGCTAGTGGTTTTAGCGGGGGCATCTACAATGAGCAGTTCTTC CASGFSGGIYNEQFF
. TRBJ2-2 . TRBV29-1 TGCAGCGTTTTAAAGGGGTCCGGGGAGCTGTTTTTT CSVLKGSGELFF
TRBD1 TRBJ2-2 . TRBV18 TGTGCCAGCTCCCCGTTCGGGACAGGGGCGAACACCGGGGAGCTGTTTTTT CASSPFGTGANTGELFF
TRBD2 TRBJ2-1 . TRBV7-2 TGTGCCAGCAGATCCAGCGGGGGGTTTGGGGATGAGCAGTTCTTC CASRSSGGFGDEQFF
TRBD2 TRBJ2-2 once TRBV18 TGTGCCAGCTCATCGGGACTAGACACCGGGGAGCTGTTTTTT CASSSGLDTGELFF
TRBD2 TRBJ2-1 once TRBV6-4 TGTGCCAGCAGTGACTCGACTAGCGGGAGCAAAAAATTCTTC CASSDSTSGSKKFF
TRBD1 TRBJ2-3 . TRBV19 TGTGCCAGTAGCCCGGGACAGGGACTTAGCACAGATACGCAGTATTTT CASSPGQGLSTDTQYF
. TRBJ2-3 . TRBV5-8 TGTGCCAGCACCCAGCTAGGCGGGACCACAGATACGCAGTATTTT CASTQLGGTTDTQYF
. TRBJ1-1 . TRBV7-9 TGTGCCAGCAGCGAACCCCCGGGACTCCACCGCGGTTTGAACACTGAAGCTTTCTTT CASSEPPGLHRGLNTEAFF
TRBD2 TRBJ2-7 once TRBV10-3 TGTGCCATCACCTCGGGACTAGCGGGAAAGGACTACGAGCAGTACTTC CAITSGLAGKDYEQYF
. TRBJ1-5 . TRBV21-1 TGTGCCAGCAGCAAGAAGGGGACTAACAATCAGCCCCAGCATTTT CASSKKGTNNQPQHF